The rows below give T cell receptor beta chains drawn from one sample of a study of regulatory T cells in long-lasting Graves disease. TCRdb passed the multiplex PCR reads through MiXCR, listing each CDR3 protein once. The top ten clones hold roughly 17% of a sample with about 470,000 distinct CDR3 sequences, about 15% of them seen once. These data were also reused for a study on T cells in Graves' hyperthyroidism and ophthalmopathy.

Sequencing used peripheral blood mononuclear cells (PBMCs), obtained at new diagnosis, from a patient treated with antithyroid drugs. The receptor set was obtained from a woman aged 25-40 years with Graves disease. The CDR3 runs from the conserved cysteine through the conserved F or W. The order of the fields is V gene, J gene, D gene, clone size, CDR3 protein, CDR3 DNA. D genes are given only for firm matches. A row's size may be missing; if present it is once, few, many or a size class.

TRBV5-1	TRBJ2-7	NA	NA	CASSLPGSILSYEQYF	TGCGCCAGCAGCTTGCCGGGTTCTATCCTCTCCTACGAGCAGTACTTC
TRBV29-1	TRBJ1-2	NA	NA	CSVEVGFGYTF	TGCAGCGTTGAAGTAGGATTTGGCTACACCTTC
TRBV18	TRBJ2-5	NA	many	CASSPGRIQETQYF	TGTGCCAGCAGCCCCGGACGGATACAAGAGACCCAGTACTTC
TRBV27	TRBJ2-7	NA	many	CASSFGASSYEQYF	TGTGCCAGCAGTTTCGGGGCTAGCTCCTACGAGCAGTACTTC
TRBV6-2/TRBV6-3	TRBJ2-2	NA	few	CASSSLLGTRFWGELFF	TGTGCCAGCAGTTCGCTCTTAGGGACCCGTTTTTGGGGGGAGCTGTTTTTT
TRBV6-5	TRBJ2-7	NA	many	CASIYQGGPYEQYF	TGTGCCAGCATTTACCAGGGGGGGCCCTACGAGCAGTACTTC
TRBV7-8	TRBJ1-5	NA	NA	CASSLYTLIDSNQPQHF	TGTGCCAGCAGCTTATATACGCTGATAGATAGCAATCAGCCCCAGCATTTT
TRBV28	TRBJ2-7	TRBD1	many	CASSDGQGSYEQYF	TGTGCCAGCAGTGACGGACAGGGCAGTTACGAGCAGTACTTC
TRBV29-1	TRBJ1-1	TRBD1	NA	CSVTGTVNTEAFF	TGCAGCGTAACCGGGACAGTGAACACTGAAGCTTTCTTT
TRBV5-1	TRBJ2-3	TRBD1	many	CASSSGQGITDTQYF	TGCGCCAGCAGCTCCGGACAGGGGATCACAGATACGCAGTATTTT
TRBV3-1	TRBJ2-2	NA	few	CASSQDPGITGELFF	TGTGCCAGCAGCCAAGATCCAGGTATCACCGGGGAGCTGTTTTTT
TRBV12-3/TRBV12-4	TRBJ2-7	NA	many	CASSLAATYEQYF	TGTGCCAGCAGTTTAGCAGCCACCTACGAGCAGTACTTC
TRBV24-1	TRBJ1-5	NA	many	CATIPPRRVKQPQHF	TGTGCCACCATCCCCCCGAGGAGGGTGAAGCAGCCCCAGCATTTT
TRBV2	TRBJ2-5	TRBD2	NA	CASKQAGGQWETQYF	TGTGCCAGCAAACAAGCGGGAGGGCAATGGGAGACCCAGTACTTC
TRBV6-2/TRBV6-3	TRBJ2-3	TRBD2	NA	CASSANAGTSTDTQYF	TGTGCCAGCAGCGCCAACGCAGGGACTAGTACAGATACGCAGTATTTT
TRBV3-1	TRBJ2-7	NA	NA	CASSQLETDYEQYF	TGTGCCAGCAGCCAATTGGAGACAGACTACGAGCAGTACTTC
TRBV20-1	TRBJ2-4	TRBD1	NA	CSARVTGQGHIQYF	TGCAGTGCTAGAGTAACGGGACAGGGACACATTCAGTACTTC
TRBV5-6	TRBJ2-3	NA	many	CASSFTGPDTQYF	TGTGCCAGCAGCTTTACAGGGCCAGATACGCAGTATTTT
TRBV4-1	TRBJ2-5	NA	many	CASSGPNQETQYF	TGCGCCAGCAGCGGTCCAAACCAAGAGACCCAGTACTTC
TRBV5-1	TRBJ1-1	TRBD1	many	CASSFKLRTGGDTEAFF	TGTGCCAGCAGCTTCAAGCTGCGGACAGGGGGGGACACTGAAGCTTTCTTT
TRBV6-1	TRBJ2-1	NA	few	CASSVTRAASNEQLF	TGTGCCAGCAGCGTCACTAGGGCGGCTAGCAATGAGCAGCTCTTC
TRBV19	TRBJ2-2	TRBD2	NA	CASSPAGVRNTGELFF	TGTGCCAGTAGCCCTGCGGGAGTTCGTAACACCGGGGAGCTGTTTTTT